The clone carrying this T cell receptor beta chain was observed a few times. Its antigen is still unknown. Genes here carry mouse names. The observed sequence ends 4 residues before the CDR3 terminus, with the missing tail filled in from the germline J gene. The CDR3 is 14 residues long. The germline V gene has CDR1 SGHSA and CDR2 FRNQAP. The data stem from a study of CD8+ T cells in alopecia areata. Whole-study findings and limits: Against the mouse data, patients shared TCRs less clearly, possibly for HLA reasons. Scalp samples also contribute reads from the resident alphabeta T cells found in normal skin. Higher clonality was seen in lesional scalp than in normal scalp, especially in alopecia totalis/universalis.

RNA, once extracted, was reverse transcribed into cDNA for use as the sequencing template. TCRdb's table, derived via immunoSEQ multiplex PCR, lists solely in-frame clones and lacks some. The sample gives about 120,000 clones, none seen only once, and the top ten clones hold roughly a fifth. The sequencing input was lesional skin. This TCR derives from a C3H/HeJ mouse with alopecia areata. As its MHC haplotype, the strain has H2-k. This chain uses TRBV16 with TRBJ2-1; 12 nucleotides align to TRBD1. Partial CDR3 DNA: TGTGCAAGCAGCGGGACAGGGGGCGAGGCT. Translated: CASSGTGGEA. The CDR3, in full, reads CASSGTGGEAEQFF.